These 21 T cell receptor beta chains were sequenced from one sample in a study of control samples from healthy donors and cancer patients. Data came from immunoSEQ multiplex PCR; TCRdb stores just in-frame clones and leaves some out. The table lists under 200,000 clones, approximately 86% of them singletons. Material for sequencing was blood. These receptors all stem from a woman in her 30s in good health.

The J gene is TRBJ2-3, the V gene TRBV19; 7 nucleotides line up with TRBD2. After removal of 1 base from V and 4 bases from J, the junction contained 8 bases not matched to a gene. This CDR3 is 16 amino acids long. Germline CDR1 reads LNHDA; CDR2 reads SQIVND (reference sequence). The CDR3: CASSIVGGRGADTQYF. The CDR3 DNA sequence: TGTGCCAGTAGTATAGTGGGCGGGAGAGGTGCAGATACGCAGTATTTT. Drawing the rest from reference TRBV19 and TRBJ2-3, the complete variable domain is DGGITQSPKYLFRKEGQNVTLSCEQNLNHDAMYWYRQDPGQGLRLIYYSQIVNDFQKGDIAEGYSVSREKKESFPLTVTSAQKNPTAFYLCASSIVGGRGADTQYFGPGTRLTVL.

This chain joins TRBV2 and TRBJ2-4; 8 positions match TRBD1. Germline loops: CDR1 SNHLY, CDR2 FYNNEI. The CDR3 runs 12 residues. Trimming at V came to 10 bases and at J to 6 bases, leaving 5 bases not matched to a gene. CDR3 region: CANGQGGNIQYF. Here the CDR3 DNA reads TGTGCCAATGGACAGGGAGGAAACATTCAGTACTTC.

The V gene is TRBV9, the J gene TRBJ2-2; no firm D call. CDR1 is SGDLS, CDR2 YYNGEE, per germline. CDR3 length: 14 amino acids. With 0 bases removed from V and 0 bases from J, the gap between germline ends came to 3 bases. Here the CDR3 DNA reads TGTGCCAGCAGCGTAGACCCGAACACCGGGGAGCTGTTTTTT. Amino acid sequence: CASSVDPNTGELFF.

The chain uses TRBV2 and TRBJ1-1; D ambiguous. V lost 6 bases to trimming and J lost 5 bases, with 10 bases between them. Germline-derived CDR1 and CDR2 are SNHLY and FYNNEI. The CDR3 extends over 12 amino acids. CDR3 DNA sequence: TGTGCCAGCAGCCCTCGGAGGACTGAAGCTTTCTTT. This gives the protein CASSPRRTEAFF.

V is TRBV6-5 and J is TRBJ2-1; 7 bases align to TRBD2. Germline V CDR1 and CDR2: MNHEY, SVGAGI. The CDR3 is made up of 14 amino acids. Unmatched junction bases numbered 10, after V lost 10 bases and J lost 4 bases. DNA for the CDR3: TGTGCCACCAACAGTGGGGGGGGTTACAATGAGCAGTTCTTC. Amino acid sequence: CATNSGGGYNEQFF.

The chain joins TRBV5-6 to TRBJ2-4; 9 bases are shared with TRBD1. Germline-derived CDR1 and CDR2 are SGHDT and YYEEEE. Losses at the gene ends were 0 bases for V and 8 bases for J; bases not matched to a gene: 12. CDR3 length: 17 amino acids. The CDR3 reads CASSLDPGQGRGDIQYF. The CDR3 nucleotides read TGTGCCAGCAGCTTGGACCCAGGACAGGGGAGAGGTGACATTCAGTACTTC.

V is TRBV30 and J is TRBJ1-5, with D perhaps matching TRBD1 (5 bases). Looked up from germline, CDR1 is GTSNPN and CDR2 is SVGIG (reference sequence). The V gene lost 1 base and the J gene lost 3 bases, with 10 bases spanning the gap. The CDR3 totals 14 residues. Here the CDR3 DNA reads TGTGCCTGGAGTGCGGGACGGACCAATCAGCCCCAGCATTTT. It codes for CAWSAGRTNQPQHF.

The CDR3 DNA follows: TGTGCCAGCAGCCAACGCCTCCCAGACAATGAGCAGTTCTTC. Its translation is CASSQRLPDNEQFF. The V gene is TRBV16, the J gene TRBJ2-1, with D uncertain. V dropped 2 bases and J dropped 5 bases, with 10 bases sitting between them. Germline assignment: CDR1 KGHSY and CDR2 FQNENV. The CDR3 runs to 14 residues.

The chain has TRBV15 and TRBJ1-2; no reliable D call. The V and J ends lost 0 bases and 8 bases respectively, with 10 bases between them. The germline gives CDR1 LNHNV, CDR2 YYDKDF (reference sequence). This CDR3 has 13 amino acids. The DNA for the CDR3 is TGTGCCACCAGCAGAGAGGGGAGTAGGGGCTACACCTTC. Its translation is CATSREGSRGYTF. The full variable domain, with the rest looked up from reference TRBV15 and TRBJ1-2, is DAMVIQNPRYQVTQFGKPVTLSCSQTLNHNVMYWYQQKSSQAPKLLFHYYDKDFNNEADTPDNFQSRRPNTSFCFLDIRSPGLGDTAMYLCATSREGSRGYTFGSGTRLTVV.

This chain joins TRBV28 and TRBJ1-1; 10 bases map to TRBD1. The CDR3 extends over 16 amino acids. Germline assignment: CDR1 MDHEN and CDR2 SYDVKM. The V and J ends lost 5 bases and 0 bases, in that order; junction bases with no gene match: 6. CDR3 nucleotide sequence: TGTGCCAGCAGTCCTCGACAGGGGGCGTTGAACACTGAAGCTTTCTTT. This codes for CASSPRQGALNTEAFF.

This clone was seen just once. This chain joins TRBV24-1 and TRBJ2-3, with D perhaps TRBD1 (6 bases). The CDR3 sequence is 14 residues long. Trimming took off 7 bases at V and 7 bases at J, with 17 bases between the two ends. The germline gives CDR1 KGHDR, CDR2 SFDVKD. The CDR3 sequence is CATRDTGNSNTQYF. The CDR3 nucleotides are TGTGCCACCAGGGATACAGGGAATTCCAATACGCAGTATTTT.

Only one count was recorded for this clone. This chain connects TRBV9 to TRBJ2-2; tentatively, D is TRBD2 (7 bases). The CDR3 spans 15 residues. V was shortened by 0 bases and J by 5 bases, with 11 bases between the two germline ends. Germline loops: CDR1 SGDLS, CDR2 YYNGEE. Here the CDR3 reads CASSVVGGQTGELFF. DNA of the CDR3: TGTGCCAGCAGCGTAGTGGGGGGGCAGACCGGGGAGCTGTTTTTT. Full variable domain (missing parts from reference TRBV9 and TRBJ2-2): DSGVTQTPKHLITATGQRVTLRCSPRSGDLSVYWYQQSLDQGLQFLIQYYNGEERAKGNILERFSAQQFPDLHSELNLSSLELGDSALYFCASSVVGGQTGELFFGEGSRLTVL.

Here the CDR3 reads CSAARQGLYFGEQYV. The CDR3 nucleotides read TGCAGCGCCGCAAGACAGGGGCTTTACTTCGGCGAGCAGTACGTC. The gene calls are TRBV29-1 and TRBJ2-7; 8 bases agree with TRBD1. Trimming cost V 7 bases and J 6 bases; bases outside gene matches: 17. The CDR3 loop spans 15 amino acids. The V gene's germline CDR1 is SQVTM and CDR2 ANQGSEA.

The chain recombines TRBV19 with TRBJ1-5; D not certain. CDR3 length: 14 amino acids. The germline V gene has CDR1 LNHDA and CDR2 SQIVND (reference sequence). V gave up 2 bases and J gave up 1 base, with 6 bases separating them. The CDR3 DNA follows: TGTGCCAGTAGTATAAGGTTGAGCAATCAGCCCCAGCATTTT. Residues: CASSIRLSNQPQHF.

DNA of the CDR3: TGTGCCAGCAGTGTAATTTCGGACGGGAGCTCTGGAAACACCATATATTTT. Translation: CASSVISDGSSGNTIYF. V gene TRBV6-1 combines with J gene TRBJ1-3, with D uncertain. Germline V gene lookup returns CDR1 MNHNS and CDR2 SASEGT. V gave up 4 bases and J gave up 0 bases, with 16 bases separating them. This CDR3 has 17 amino acids.

This chain's CDR3 is CASSLQALSSYNEQFF. As DNA, the CDR3 is TGTGCCAGCAGCTTACAGGCCTTGAGCTCCTACAATGAGCAGTTCTTC. The chain recombines TRBV7-9 with TRBJ2-1; D not resolved. Trimming shortened V by 2 bases and J by 0 bases, and 11 bases separated the two germline ends. The CDR3 length is 16 residues. The germline CDR1 and CDR2 sequences are SEHNR and FQNEAQ (reference sequence).

The chain combines TRBV27 with TRBJ2-3; 7 nucleotides align to TRBD1. Germline lookup yields CDR1 MNHEY and CDR2 SMNVEV (reference sequence). With V trimmed by 5 bases and J by 5 bases, 7 bases remained unmatched. The CDR3 is 14 amino acids. CDR3 nucleotides: TGTGCCAGCAGTCCCCGGGACAGACAAGATACGCAGTATTTT. It translates to CASSPRDRQDTQYF.

CDR3 nucleotide sequence: TGTGCCAGTAGTGTCCGGGAATCTTCTTGGGGCTCCTACAATGAGCAGTTCTTC. Its protein is CASSVRESSWGSYNEQFF. V is TRBV19 and J is TRBJ2-1, with D possibly TRBD2 on 5 matching bases. The germline V gene encodes CDR1 LNHDA and CDR2 SQIVND (reference sequence). Trimming cost V 5 bases and J 0 bases, with 20 bases left between them. The CDR3 has 18 amino acids.

The chain recombines TRBV28 with TRBJ2-1; 8 nucleotides align to TRBD2. The junction had 13 bases not matched to a gene; V was cut back by 8 bases and J by 7 bases. Per the germline V gene, CDR1 is MDHEN and CDR2 is SYDVKM. This CDR3 has 15 residues. CDR3 sequence reads: CASGGSGRVWNEQFF. The CDR3 nucleotides are TGTGCCAGCGGGGGGAGCGGGAGAGTTTGGAATGAGCAGTTCTTC.

The chain recombines TRBV4-1 with TRBJ1-1; no clear D gene. Looked up from germline, CDR1 is MGHRA and CDR2 is YSYEKL. This CDR3 has 15 residues. Trimming left V 0 bases short and J 1 base short, with 9 bases between. Written as DNA, the CDR3 is TGCGCCAGCAGCCAAGAGTGGGTAGCGAACACTGAAGCTTTCTTT. It yields the protein CASSQEWVANTEAFF.

The J gene is TRBJ2-7, the V gene TRBV27, with D perhaps TRBD2 (6 bases). CDR3 length: 18 residues. V shed 5 bases and J shed 5 bases, with 28 bases lying between them. Germline V gene sequence: CDR1 MNHEY, CDR2 SMNVEV (reference sequence). In DNA form, the CDR3 reads TGTGCCAGCAGTCCGACTAGGCGGACCACGAGAGGTTTCCACGAGCAGTACTTC. Its translation is CASSPTRRTTRGFHEQYF.